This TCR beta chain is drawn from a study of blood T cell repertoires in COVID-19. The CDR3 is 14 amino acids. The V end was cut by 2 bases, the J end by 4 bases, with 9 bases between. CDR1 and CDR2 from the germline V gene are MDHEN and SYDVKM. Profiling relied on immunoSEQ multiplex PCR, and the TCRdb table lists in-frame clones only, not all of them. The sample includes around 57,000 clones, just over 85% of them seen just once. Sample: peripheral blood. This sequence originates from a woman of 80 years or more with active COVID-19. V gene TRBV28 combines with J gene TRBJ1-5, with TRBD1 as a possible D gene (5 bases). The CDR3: CASSLRQGNQPQHF. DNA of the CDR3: TGTGCCAGCAGTTTACGGCAGGGAAATCAGCCCCAGCATTTT.